The 8 T cell receptor beta chains in this list originate from one sample, sequenced in a study of blood T cell repertoires in COVID-19 (dated by TCRdb to 2020 to 2021). The protocol used for the library was the immunoSEQ multiplex PCR assay. What TCRdb holds here is the immuneACCESS table cut down to in-frame rearrangements. Part of the clones is not present; checked against another copy, under half of the missing clones reflect an unresolved V gene, and the others are unexplained. The sample table holds some 62,000 clones, of which about 82% were seen once. The ten largest clones take up 3.5% to 4% of the sample. The sequencing sample was made of PBMCs or T cells enriched from blood (not recorded which). The receptors stem from a woman aged 40 to 49 with acute COVID-19.

The rearrangement uses TRBV5-8 and TRBJ1-5, with 8 bases aligning to TRBD1. The CDR3 contains 17 residues. The germline V gene encodes CDR1 SGHTS and CDR2 YDEGEE. The ends lost 4 bases at V and 1 base at J; junction bases unmatched: 10. CDR3 sequence: CASSGGTGAPSNQPQHF. The CDR3 nucleotides read TGTGCCAGCAGCGGAGGGACAGGTGCTCCGAGCAATCAGCCCCAGCATTTT.

Here the CDR3 DNA reads TGTGCCAGCAGTAGGGCAGGGGCCGGGGAGCTGTTTTTT. The encoded protein is CASSRAGAGELFF. The V gene is TRBV12-3 or TRBV12-4, the J gene TRBJ2-2; D may be TRBD1 (6 bases). This CDR3 spans 13 amino acids. With 5 bases removed from V and 6 bases from J, the gap between germline ends came to 10 bases.

Only a few counts were recorded for this clone. The CDR3 loop is CASSQEMLRTGYPNEKLFF. The CDR3 nucleotides read TGTGCCAGCAGCCAAGAAATGTTAAGGACAGGGTACCCTAATGAAAAACTGTTTTTT. The chain recombines TRBV14 with TRBJ1-4; TRBD1 aligns across 8 bases. V dropped 0 bases and J dropped 3; count of bases not matched to a gene: 12. Germline loops: CDR1 SGHDN, CDR2 FVKESK. This CDR3 spans 19 amino acids.

The J gene is TRBJ1-4, the V gene TRBV3-1 (or the pseudogene TRBV3-2); D is undetermined. CDR3 length: 15 residues. V lost 3 bases, J lost 8 bases, and 16 bases lay in between. The germline gives CDR1 LGHDT, CDR2 YNNKEL (reference sequence). The CDR3 sequence is CASSHGARNGEKLFF. Here the CDR3 DNA reads TGTGCCAGCAGCCACGGCGCCCGAAACGGGGAAAAACTGTTTTTT.

The J gene is TRBJ1-1, the V gene TRBV27; 11 nucleotides match TRBD1. The J segment lost 4 bases and the V segment lost 8 bases, leaving 3 bases of the junction unmatched. The CDR3 is made up of 13 amino acids. Germline CDR1 and CDR2: MNHEY and SMNVEV (reference sequence). CDR3 residues: CASRDRGFTEAFF. The CDR3 region has the DNA TGTGCCAGCCGGGACAGGGGGTTCACTGAAGCTTTCTTT.

In this sample, this clone turned up a few times. The chain has TRBV27 and TRBJ1-2; 8 positions match TRBD1. The germline CDR1 and CDR2 sequences are MNHEY and SMNVEV (reference sequence). The CDR3 runs to 14 residues. V was clipped by 0 bases and J by 7 bases; unmatched bases: 4. The CDR3 nucleotides are TGTGCCAGCAGTTTATCCCAGGGGGCATTTGGCTACACCTTC. This translates into CASSLSQGAFGYTF.

The rearrangement uses TRBV5-1 and TRBJ2-1; D unresolved. In germline, CDR1 is SGHRS, CDR2 YFSETQ. Deletions cut 3 bases from V and 8 bases from J, with 12 bases between. The CDR3 sequence is 13 residues long. CDR3 nucleotides: TGCGCCAGCAGCTCCGCCGCTAGTTATGAGCAGTTCTTC. This gives the protein CASSSAASYEQFF.

The rearrangement uses TRBV5-6 and TRBJ1-1; TRBD1 might be the D (5 bases). The CDR3 consists of 14 residues. Germline-derived CDR1 and CDR2 are SGHDT and YYEEEE. V was trimmed by 2 bases and J by 1 base, leaving 9 bases between them. The DNA for the CDR3 is TGTGCCAGCAGCTTCCTTGACAGGAACACTGAAGCTTTCTTT. Translation: CASSFLDRNTEAFF.